Listed below are T cell receptor beta chains from one sample, sequenced in a study of blood T cell repertoires in COVID-19. Repertoires were generated with immunoSEQ multiplex PCR, while TCRdb's copy carries only in-frame clones and drops some. The sample holds around 190,000 clones; roughly 87% are singletons and the top ten take around 10%. The sample was PBMCs or T cells enriched from blood (not recorded which). These receptors were collected from a man between 18 and 35 years old with acute COVID-19. Each CDR3 is given with its conserved first and last residue. A D gene is named only where the DNA matches it firmly. Rows give clone size only sometimes, using once, few, many, or a class for an expanded clone.

j_gene,d_gene,abundance,v_gene,CDR3nt,CDR3aa
TRBJ2-3,TRBD1,-,TRBV2,TGTGCCAGCAGTGATGAGGTCAGGGGGCGCGCACGCACAGATACGCAGTATTTT,CASSDEVRGRARTDTQYF
TRBJ1-5,TRBD1,-,TRBV7-9,TGTGCCAGCAGCCGGACAGGGGGGGATCAGCCCCAGCATTTT,CASSRTGGDQPQHF
TRBJ1-6,-,-,TRBV28,TGTGCCACGCGGGCCCCTAATTCACCCCTCCACTTT,CATRAPNSPLHF
TRBJ1-3,TRBD1,-,TRBV3-1/TRBV3-2,TGTGCCAGCAGCCAAGGAGGGGGCCCTGGAAACACCATATATTTT,CASSQGGGPGNTIYF
TRBJ2-2,-,-,TRBV27,TGTGCCAGCAGGGGGAGGAACACCGGGGAGCTGTTTTTT,CASRGRNTGELFF
TRBJ2-1,-,few,TRBV27,TGTGCCAGCAGATTAGCTGACAGCTCCTACAATGAGCAGTTCTTC,CASRLADSSYNEQFF
TRBJ1-1,TRBD1,-,TRBV27,TGTGCCAGCAGTCCCAGGGGGCCTGTCACTGAAGCTTTCTTT,CASSPRGPVTEAFF
TRBJ2-7,-,-,TRBV28,TGTGCCAGCAGTTCGTCGCGTTACGAGCAGTACTTC,CASSSSRYEQYF
TRBJ1-6,-,-,TRBV27,TGTGCCAGCAGTCCGACAGAGTTTTCACCCCTCCACTTT,CASSPTEFSPLHF
TRBJ2-1,TRBD2,-,TRBV28,TGTGCCAGCAGTTTATGGGGAGGGGCCGGTGCGCCCTACAATGAGCAGTTCTTC,CASSLWGGAGAPYNEQFF
TRBJ2-4,TRBD1,-,TRBV5-4,TGTGCCAGCAGCTTGGGACAGGGAAACATTCAGTACTTC,CASSLGQGNIQYF
TRBJ2-7,-,-,TRBV13,TGTGCCAGCAGCTTAGACTACAACTCCTACGAGCAGTACTTC,CASSLDYNSYEQYF
TRBJ2-2,-,-,TRBV5-6,TGTGCCAGCAGCTGGAGCGAAACCGGGGAGCTGTTTTTT,CASSWSETGELFF
TRBJ2-6,-,-,TRBV5-6,TGTGCCAGCAGCTTGGTCAGTTACTACTCTGGGGCCAACGTCCTGACTTTC,CASSLVSYYSGANVLTF
TRBJ1-2,TRBD1,-,TRBV28,TGTGCCAGCAGTTTGGGACAGGGGTCCTATGGCTACACCTTC,CASSLGQGSYGYTF
TRBJ2-7,-,once,TRBV5-1,TGCGCCAGCAGCTTGGAGGACATCTCCTACGAGCAGTACTTC,CASSLEDISYEQYF
TRBJ2-2,TRBD1,-,TRBV28,TGTGCCAGCATTTCTTCGGGACAGGGTGGTCCCGGGGAGCTGTTTTTT,CASISSGQGGPGELFF
TRBJ1-1,TRBD1,-,TRBV28,TGTGCCAGCAGTGGGACAGGGAAGGGGGTATTTGAAGCTTTCTTT,CASSGTGKGVFEAFF
TRBJ1-5,-,-,TRBV4-2,TGTGCCAGCAGCCAAGATAGGCAGGGCAGCAATCAGCCCCAGCATTTT,CASSQDRQGSNQPQHF
TRBJ2-2,TRBD2,few,TRBV25-1,TGTGCCAGCAGTGAGCCCCCGGGACTAGCGGGTAACACCGGGGAGCTGTTTTTT,CASSEPPGLAGNTGELFF
TRBJ2-7,TRBD2,-,TRBV7-2,TGTGCCAGCAGCCATTTAGCGGGAGGCCTAGCCCTCGAGCAGTACTTC,CASSHLAGGLALEQYF
TRBJ2-1,-,many,TRBV11-2,TGTGCCAGCAGCTTAGGTAGAAAGTCGACAGCCTCCTACAATGAGCAGTTCTTC,CASSLGRKSTASYNEQFF
TRBJ1-5,-,-,TRBV7-9,TGTGCCAGCAGCTTAGATGGGGCAAGCAATCAGCCCCAGCATTTT,CASSLDGASNQPQHF
TRBJ2-2,-,few,TRBV24-1,TGTGCCACCAGTGATGATGGGTCGCCAGGAAACACCGGGGAGCTGTTTTTT,CATSDDGSPGNTGELFF
TRBJ2-1,TRBD2,-,TRBV5-6,TGTGCCAGCAGCTTGGCCCGGGACTACTCTAGGAATGAGCAGTTCTTC,CASSLARDYSRNEQFF
TRBJ2-5,TRBD1,-,TRBV7-2,TGTGCCAGCAGCCCGGACAGGAGTGAGACCCAGTACTTC,CASSPDRSETQYF
TRBJ1-5,-,-,TRBV28,TGTGCCAGCAGTTTGAGGGTTCCTGATCAGCCCCAGCATTTT,CASSLRVPDQPQHF